This TCR beta chain was recorded in a study of blood T cell repertoires in COVID-19. Study-level information: The study drew acute and convalescent COVID-19 samples from the United States, Italy and Spain. Sources were T cells, B-cell-depleted T cells, or PBMCs; the material itself was cDNA or gDNA.

Between the trimmed V and J ends, which lost 5 bases and 5 bases, there was a span of 10 bases. Germline loops: CDR1 SGHVS, CDR2 FNYEAQ. This CDR3 has 13 amino acids. Authors' processing steps: Estimation of nucleated cell counts was performed using reference gene primer amplification. The table came from immunoSEQ multiplex PCR; TCRdb's copy has only in-frame clones and leaves some out. V and J calls and clone size are given by that table; D and trimming were obtained from the DNA. The sample lists about 43,000 clones, roughly 87% occurring once. Sequencing was carried out using peripheral blood. The TCR sequence derives from a woman aged 80 or older with active COVID-19. The chain couples TRBV7-6 to TRBJ1-5; tentative D call: TRBD1 (5 bases). Here the CDR3 reads CASSLQGDQPQHF. For the CDR3, the DNA is TGTGCCAGCAGCCTCCAGGGCGATCAGCCCCAGCATTTT.